What follows describes a single TCR beta chain. The sample originates from a study of blood T cell repertoires in COVID-19. The CDR3 runs 15 residues. Germline V gene data show CDR1 as SNHLY and CDR2 as FYNNEI. The V segment lost 6 bases and the J segment 0 bases; nucleotides outside the gene matches: 7. Produced via immunoSEQ multiplex PCR; TCRdb's table is partial and in-frame only. The sample has approximately 240,000 clones, 80% to 95% seen once. This TCR came from a man aged 25 to 40 with COVID-19, enrolled during active disease. Sequenced sample: peripheral blood. This chain uses TRBV2 with TRBJ1-1, with 7 positions matching TRBD1. CDR3 loop: CASRAETGLNTEAFF. Written as DNA, the CDR3 is TGTGCCAGCAGGGCCGAGACAGGGTTGAACACTGAAGCTTTCTTT.